Sequencing of this TCR beta chain was carried out in a study of T cells in Graves' hyperthyroidism and ophthalmopathy. Study-wide points: Peripheral blood also featured most of the thyroid clonotypes expanded above 0.001. Ophthalmopathy onset followed model prediction by a median approximately six months.

After removal of 1 base from V and 10 bases from J, the junction contained 1 base not matched to a gene. This CDR3 has 12 amino acids. The germline V gene has CDR1 SGHRS and CDR2 YFSETQ. The hyperthyroidism was newly diagnosed and had lasted under 2 months; the patients were aged 18 to 65. PBMCs were collected from an approximately 9.3 ml volume of fresh peripheral blood. In this sample, this clonotype turned up many times. Its specificity is unknown. The source material, RNA transcripts, was used to amplify TCR beta CDR3 regions. A first-round RT-PCR of the TCR CDR3 used the HTBI primer set. TCRdb redid the calling of the multiplex PCR reads with MiXCR, one entry per CDR3 protein. The sample shows around 560,000 distinct CDR3 sequences, 16% of them seen only once.

This sequence was found in a woman under 30 with Graves' hyperthyroidism. What was sequenced was blood. V usage is TRBV5-1 and J usage is TRBJ2-1; 8 bases map to TRBD1. The CDR3 nucleotides read TGCGCCAGCAGCTTGCAGGGGGCGGAGCAGTTCTTC. This sequence encodes CASSLQGAEQFF.